This TCR beta chain is drawn from a study of graft-versus-host responses after intestinal transplantation. Study details: Transplant recipients had multivisceral, liver-intestinal, or isolated intestinal grafts. Every one of the recipients received anti-thymocyte globulin induction and afterwards took tacrolimus and steroids for 3 to 4 years.

Germline assignment: CDR1 SGHDT and CDR2 YYEEEE. CDR3 length: 17 residues. The V and J ends lost 7 bases and 2 bases, in that order; junction bases with no gene match: 14. Whole-study results and caveats: Patients who carried graft-donor T cell macrochimerism also had high graft-versus-host to host-versus-graft clonal ratios in their allografts.

Using immunoSEQ multiplex PCR, the repertoire was profiled, and TCRdb retains in-frame clones only, with some absent. This sample has 20,000 to 25,000 clones, with around 56% found just once. The origin of this receptor is a human patient who received an intestinal transplant. The genes are TRBV5-6 and TRBJ2-2, with 7 positions matching TRBD1. The sequencing here drew on alloreactive CD4+ T cells from a mixed lymphocyte reaction culture, taken before intestinal transplant. As for subset: CFSE-low proliferating T cells sorted from roughly six-day pre-transplant mixed lymphocyte reaction (GvH or HvG direction). The CDR3 spells CASAQYGTAKNTGELFF. CDR3 DNA sequence: TGTGCCAGCGCGCAATACGGGACAGCAAAAAACACCGGGGAGCTGTTTTTT.